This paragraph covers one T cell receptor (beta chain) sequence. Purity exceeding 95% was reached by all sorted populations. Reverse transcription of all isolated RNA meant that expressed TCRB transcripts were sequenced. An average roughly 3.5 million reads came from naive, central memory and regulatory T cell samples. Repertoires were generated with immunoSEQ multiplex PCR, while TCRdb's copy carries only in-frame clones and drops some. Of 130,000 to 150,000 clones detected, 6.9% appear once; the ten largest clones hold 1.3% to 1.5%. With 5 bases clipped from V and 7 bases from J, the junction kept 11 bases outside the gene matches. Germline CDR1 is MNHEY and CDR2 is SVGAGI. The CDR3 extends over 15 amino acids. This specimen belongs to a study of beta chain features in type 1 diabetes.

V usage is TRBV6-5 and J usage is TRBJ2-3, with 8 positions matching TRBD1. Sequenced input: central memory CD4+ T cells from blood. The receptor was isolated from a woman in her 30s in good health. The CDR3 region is CASSAGTGFRNTQYF. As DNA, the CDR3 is TGTGCCAGCAGTGCCGGGACAGGTTTTCGGAATACGCAGTATTTT.